This entry is about one T cell receptor (beta chain). Its target is not known. Researchers grouped second doses given at about 4 or about 12 weeks into one pool. CDR1 is SGHRS and CDR2 is YFSETQ in the germline V gene. CDR3 length: 14 amino acids. The V end lost 2 bases, the J end lost 0 bases, and 7 bases lay between the germline ends. This sample was included in a study of T cell responses to AZD1222 COVID-19 vaccine. Findings and limits, study-wide: Seropositive AZD1222 recipients at baseline numbered only five to seven. Spike-specific TCRs gained breadth and depth after people received two AZD1222 doses.

Repertoires were generated with immunoSEQ multiplex PCR, while TCRdb's copy carries only in-frame clones and drops some. Here the sample spans around 91,000 clones, roughly 92% being singletons. The source is an adult who received the AZD1222 COVID-19 vaccine. The sequenced sample was peripheral blood, obtained 28 days after the second AZD1222 dose. The rearrangement joins TRBV5-1 to TRBJ2-3; possible D gene TRBD2, 5 bases. CDR3 sequence: CASSFSVSTDTQYF. In DNA form, the CDR3 reads TGCGCCAGCAGCTTTAGCGTTAGCACAGATACGCAGTATTTT.